A single count supports the clone carrying this T cell receptor beta chain. Antigen specificity is unknown. This sample is drawn from a study of T cell responses to AZD1222 COVID-19 vaccine. Study observations and caveats: Baseline serostatus was positive in only a handful of AZD1222 recipients. Only after the peak T cell response were repertoires sampled.

The CDR3 is 15 amino acids. CDR1 and CDR2 (germline): MDHEN, SYDVKM. Trimming cost V 3 bases and J 6 bases, with 17 bases left between them. Measured with immunoSEQ multiplex PCR; TCRdb has only the in-frame clones, and not every one. The sample lists around 130,000 clones; approximately 94% were seen once. The sequence was collected from an adult in good health. The V and J genes are TRBV28 and TRBJ1-1, with a possible D match to TRBD1 (5 bases). Sequenced here: peripheral blood, sampled on day 0 of AZD1222 vaccination. CDR3 amino acids: CASSFSGRNNAEAFF. The CDR3 bases are TGTGCCAGCAGTTTCTCAGGGCGGAATAACGCTGAAGCTTTCTTT.